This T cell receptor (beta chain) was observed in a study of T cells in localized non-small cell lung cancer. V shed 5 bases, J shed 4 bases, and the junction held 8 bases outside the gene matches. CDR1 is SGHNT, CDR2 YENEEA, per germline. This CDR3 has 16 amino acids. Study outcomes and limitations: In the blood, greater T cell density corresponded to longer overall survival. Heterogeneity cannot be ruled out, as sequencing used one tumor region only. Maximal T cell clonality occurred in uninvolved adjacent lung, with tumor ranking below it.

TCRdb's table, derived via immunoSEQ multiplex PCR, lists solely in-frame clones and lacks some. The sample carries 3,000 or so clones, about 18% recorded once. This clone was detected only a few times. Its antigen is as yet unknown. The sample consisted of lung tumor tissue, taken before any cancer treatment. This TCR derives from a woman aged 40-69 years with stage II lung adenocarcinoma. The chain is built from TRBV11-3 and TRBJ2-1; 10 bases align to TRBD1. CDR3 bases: TGTGCCAGCAGCCAAGGGGACAGGGGAGTTTACAATGAGCAGTTCTTC. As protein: CASSQGDRGVYNEQFF. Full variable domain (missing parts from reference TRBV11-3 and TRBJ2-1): EAGVVQSPRYKIIEKKQPVAFWCNPISGHNTLYWYLQNLGQGPELLIRYENEEAVDDSQLPKDRFSAERLKGVDSTLKIQPAELGDSAVYLCASSQGDRGVYNEQFFGPGTRLTVL.